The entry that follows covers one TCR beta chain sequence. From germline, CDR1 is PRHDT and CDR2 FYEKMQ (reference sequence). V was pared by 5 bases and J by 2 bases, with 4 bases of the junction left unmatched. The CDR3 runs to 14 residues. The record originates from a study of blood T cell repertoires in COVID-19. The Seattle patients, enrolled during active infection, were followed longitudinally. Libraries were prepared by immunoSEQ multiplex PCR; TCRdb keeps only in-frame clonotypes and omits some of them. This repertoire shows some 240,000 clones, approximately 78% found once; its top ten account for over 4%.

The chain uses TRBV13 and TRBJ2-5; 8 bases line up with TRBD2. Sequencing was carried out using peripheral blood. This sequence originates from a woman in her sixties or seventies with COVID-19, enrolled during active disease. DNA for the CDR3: TGTGCCAGCAGCCCGACTAGCGCACAAGAGACCCAGTACTTC. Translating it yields CASSPTSAQETQYF.